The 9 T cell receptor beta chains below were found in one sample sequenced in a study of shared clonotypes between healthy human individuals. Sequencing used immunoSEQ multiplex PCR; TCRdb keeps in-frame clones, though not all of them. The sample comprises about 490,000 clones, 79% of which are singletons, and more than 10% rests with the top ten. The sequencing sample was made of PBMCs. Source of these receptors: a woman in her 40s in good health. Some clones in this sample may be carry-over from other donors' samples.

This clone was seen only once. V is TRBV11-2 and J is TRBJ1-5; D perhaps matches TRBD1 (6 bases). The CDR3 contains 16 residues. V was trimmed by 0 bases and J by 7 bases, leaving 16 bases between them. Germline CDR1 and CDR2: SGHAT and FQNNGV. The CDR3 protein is CASSLDRAGAGQPQHF. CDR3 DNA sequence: TGTGCCAGCAGCTTAGATCGAGCGGGGGCAGGGCAGCCCCAGCATTTT.

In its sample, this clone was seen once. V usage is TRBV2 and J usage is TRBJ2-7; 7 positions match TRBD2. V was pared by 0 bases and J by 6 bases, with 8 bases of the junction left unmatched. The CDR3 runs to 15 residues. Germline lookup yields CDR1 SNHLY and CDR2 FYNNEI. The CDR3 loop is CASSEAAGEISEQYF. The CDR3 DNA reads TGTGCCAGCAGTGAAGCGGCGGGAGAGATTTCCGAGCAGTACTTC. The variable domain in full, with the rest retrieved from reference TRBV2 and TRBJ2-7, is EPEVTQTPSHQVTQMGQEVILRCVPISNHLYFYWYRQILGQKVEFLVSFYNNEISEKSEIFDDQFSVERPDGSNFTLKIRSTKLEDSAMYFCASSEAAGEISEQYFGPGTRLTVT.

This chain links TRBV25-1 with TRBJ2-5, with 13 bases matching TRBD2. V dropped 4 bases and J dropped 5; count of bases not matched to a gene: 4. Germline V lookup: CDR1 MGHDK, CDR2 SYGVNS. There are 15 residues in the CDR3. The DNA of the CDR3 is TGTGCCAGCAGTGGACTAGCGGGGGGAGGGGAGACCCAGTACTTC. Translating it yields CASSGLAGGGETQYF.

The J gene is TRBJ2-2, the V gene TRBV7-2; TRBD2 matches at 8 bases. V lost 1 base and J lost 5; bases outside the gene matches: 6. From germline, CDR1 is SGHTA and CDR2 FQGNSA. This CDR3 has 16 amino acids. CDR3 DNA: TGTGCCAGCAGCTTAGGGGGACTAGTAGGGACCGGGGAGCTGTTTTTT. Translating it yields CASSLGGLVGTGELFF.

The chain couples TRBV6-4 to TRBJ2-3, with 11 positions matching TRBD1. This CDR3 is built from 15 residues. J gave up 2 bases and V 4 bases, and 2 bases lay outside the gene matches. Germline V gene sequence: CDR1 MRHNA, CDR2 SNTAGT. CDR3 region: CASSGGQGDTDTQYF. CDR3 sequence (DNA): TGTGCCAGCAGTGGGGGACAGGGGGACACAGATACGCAGTATTTT.

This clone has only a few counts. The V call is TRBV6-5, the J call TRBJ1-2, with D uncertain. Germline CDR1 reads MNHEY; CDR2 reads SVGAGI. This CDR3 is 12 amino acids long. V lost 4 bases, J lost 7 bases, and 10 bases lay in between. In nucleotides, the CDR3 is TGTGCCAGCAGTTTTAGGACTGGTGGCTACACCTTC. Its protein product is CASSFRTGGYTF.

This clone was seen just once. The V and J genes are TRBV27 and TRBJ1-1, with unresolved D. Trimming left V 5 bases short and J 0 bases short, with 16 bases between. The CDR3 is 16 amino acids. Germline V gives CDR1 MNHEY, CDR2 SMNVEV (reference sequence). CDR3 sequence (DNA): TGTGCCAGCAGTAATCCGGGAGGCTATCTGAACACTGAAGCTTTCTTT. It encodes CASSNPGGYLNTEAFF.

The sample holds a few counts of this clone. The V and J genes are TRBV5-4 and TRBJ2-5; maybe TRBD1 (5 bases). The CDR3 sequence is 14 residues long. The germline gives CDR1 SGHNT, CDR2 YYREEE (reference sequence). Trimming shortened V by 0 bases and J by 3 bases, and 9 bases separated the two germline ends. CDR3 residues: CASSLAVTEETQYF. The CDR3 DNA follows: TGTGCCAGCAGCTTGGCCGTGACAGAAGAGACCCAGTACTTC.

The CDR3 coding sequence is TGCGCCAGCAGCTTGGATGGGGGCGGGGCAAATGGCTACACCTTC. The encoded protein is CASSLDGGGANGYTF. The rearrangement joins TRBV5-1 to TRBJ1-2; D might be TRBD1 (6 bases). Looked up from germline, CDR1 is SGHRS and CDR2 is YFSETQ. Trimming shortened V by 0 bases and J by 6 bases, and 15 bases separated the two germline ends. The CDR3 has 15 residues.